A selection of T cell receptor beta chains follows, all from one sample in a study of blood T cell repertoires in COVID-19. Assay used: immunoSEQ multiplex PCR; TCRdb lists only in-frame clones, some missing. The profile covers roughly 200,000 clones, with 94% appearing a single time and roughly 0.7% taken by the ten largest. Sequenced material: peripheral blood. These receptors all stem from a man aged 30 to 39 with COVID-19, enrolled during active disease. CDR3s include the opening cysteine and the closing phenylalanine or tryptophan. D genes are given only for firm matches. A clone size is listed for some rows: how often the clone was seen (once, few, many), or a class if it is expanded.

clone_size: .; d_call: .; cdr3_length: 13; v_call: TRBV4-2; j_call: TRBJ1-2; cdr3_aa: CASSQGGAGGYTF; cdr3_nt: TGTGCCAGCAGCCAAGGCGGGGCGGGGGGCTACACCTTC
clone_size: .; d_call: TRBD1; cdr3_length: 14; v_call: TRBV15; j_call: TRBJ1-5; cdr3_aa: CATSRGQGAQPQHF; cdr3_nt: TGTGCCACCAGCAGGGGACAGGGGGCCCAGCCCCAGCATTTT
clone_size: .; d_call: .; cdr3_length: 14; v_call: TRBV19; j_call: TRBJ1-1; cdr3_aa: CASSITGTNTEAFF; cdr3_nt: TGTGCCAGTAGTATTACAGGGACGAACACTGAAGCTTTCTTT
clone_size: .; d_call: .; cdr3_length: 16; v_call: TRBV3-1/TRBV3-2; j_call: TRBJ1-6; cdr3_aa: CASSQGTVFLDSPLHF; cdr3_nt: TGTGCCAGCAGCCAAGGGACAGTATTTTTGGATTCACCCCTCCACTTT
clone_size: .; d_call: .; cdr3_length: 15; v_call: TRBV7-9; j_call: TRBJ2-1; cdr3_aa: CASSNEGGSYNEQFF; cdr3_nt: TGTGCCAGCAGCAACGAGGGTGGCTCCTACAATGAGCAGTTCTTC
clone_size: .; d_call: TRBD1; cdr3_length: 16; v_call: TRBV4-2; j_call: TRBJ2-5; cdr3_aa: CASSQEGTGSGETQYF; cdr3_nt: TGTGCCAGCAGCCAAGAAGGGACAGGGAGCGGAGAGACCCAGTACTTC
clone_size: .; d_call: .; cdr3_length: 14; v_call: TRBV5-4; j_call: TRBJ1-2; cdr3_aa: CASSFYRSNYGYTF; cdr3_nt: TGTGCCAGCAGCTTCTACAGATCTAACTATGGCTACACCTTC
clone_size: .; d_call: TRBD1; cdr3_length: 15; v_call: TRBV10-2; j_call: TRBJ1-5; cdr3_aa: CASSTGDSSNQPQHF; cdr3_nt: TGCGCCAGCAGTACCGGGGACAGTAGCAATCAGCCCCAGCATTTT
clone_size: .; d_call: TRBD1; cdr3_length: 14; v_call: TRBV5-6; j_call: TRBJ1-2; cdr3_aa: CASSLETGNYGYTF; cdr3_nt: TGTGCCAGCAGCTTAGAGACAGGGAACTATGGCTACACCTTC
clone_size: .; d_call: .; cdr3_length: 12; v_call: TRBV18; j_call: TRBJ1-4; cdr3_aa: CAAGATNEKLFF; cdr3_nt: TGTGCCGCGGGAGCAACTAATGAAAAACTGTTTTTT
clone_size: .; d_call: TRBD2; cdr3_length: 14; v_call: TRBV11-1; j_call: TRBJ2-5; cdr3_aa: CASSLTRRGETQYF; cdr3_nt: TGTGCCAGCAGCTTAACACGGCGGGGGGAGACCCAGTACTTC
clone_size: .; d_call: .; cdr3_length: 14; v_call: TRBV5-4; j_call: TRBJ1-5; cdr3_aa: CASSSGVSNQPQHF; cdr3_nt: TGTGCCAGCAGCTCGGGGGTTAGCAATCAGCCCCAGCATTTT
clone_size: .; d_call: .; cdr3_length: 15; v_call: TRBV3-1/TRBV3-2; j_call: TRBJ1-4; cdr3_aa: CASSQVSRGNEKLFF; cdr3_nt: TGTGCCAGCAGCCAAGTATCCCGCGGAAATGAAAAACTGTTTTTT
clone_size: .; d_call: .; cdr3_length: 14; v_call: TRBV5-5; j_call: TRBJ2-3; cdr3_aa: CASSLGGPRDTQYF; cdr3_nt: TGTGCCAGCAGTCTGGGGGGGCCGAGAGATACGCAGTATTTT
clone_size: once; d_call: .; cdr3_length: 15; v_call: TRBV5-4; j_call: TRBJ2-5; cdr3_aa: CASSRDDGSQETQYF; cdr3_nt: TGTGCCAGCAGCCGCGATGACGGGAGCCAAGAGACCCAGTACTTC
clone_size: .; d_call: TRBD1; cdr3_length: 16; v_call: TRBV14; j_call: TRBJ1-3; cdr3_aa: CASSQAGTGFGNTIYF; cdr3_nt: TGTGCCAGCAGCCAAGCCGGGACAGGGTTTGGAAACACCATATATTTT
clone_size: .; d_call: .; cdr3_length: 13; v_call: TRBV19; j_call: TRBJ1-2; cdr3_aa: CASSAAVDRGYTF; cdr3_nt: TGTGCCAGTAGTGCAGCCGTCGACAGGGGCTACACCTTC
clone_size: .; d_call: .; cdr3_length: 16; v_call: TRBV10-3; j_call: TRBJ2-6; cdr3_aa: CAIRGVAGIGANVLTF; cdr3_nt: TGTGCCATCAGGGGCGTCGCAGGGATCGGGGCCAACGTCCTGACTTTC
clone_size: .; d_call: TRBD1; cdr3_length: 14; v_call: TRBV5-1; j_call: TRBJ1-1; cdr3_aa: CASSTQGAGTEAFF; cdr3_nt: TGCGCCAGCAGCACACAGGGGGCCGGCACTGAAGCTTTCTTT
clone_size: .; d_call: .; cdr3_length: 14; v_call: TRBV5-1; j_call: TRBJ1-1; cdr3_aa: CASSLAGGVTEAFF; cdr3_nt: TGCGCCAGCAGCTTGGCCGGAGGGGTAACTGAAGCTTTCTTT
clone_size: .; d_call: TRBD2; cdr3_length: 15; v_call: TRBV7-2; j_call: TRBJ2-1; cdr3_aa: CASSYSGGPNNEQFF; cdr3_nt: TGTGCCAGCAGCTATAGCGGGGGGCCCAACAATGAGCAGTTCTTC